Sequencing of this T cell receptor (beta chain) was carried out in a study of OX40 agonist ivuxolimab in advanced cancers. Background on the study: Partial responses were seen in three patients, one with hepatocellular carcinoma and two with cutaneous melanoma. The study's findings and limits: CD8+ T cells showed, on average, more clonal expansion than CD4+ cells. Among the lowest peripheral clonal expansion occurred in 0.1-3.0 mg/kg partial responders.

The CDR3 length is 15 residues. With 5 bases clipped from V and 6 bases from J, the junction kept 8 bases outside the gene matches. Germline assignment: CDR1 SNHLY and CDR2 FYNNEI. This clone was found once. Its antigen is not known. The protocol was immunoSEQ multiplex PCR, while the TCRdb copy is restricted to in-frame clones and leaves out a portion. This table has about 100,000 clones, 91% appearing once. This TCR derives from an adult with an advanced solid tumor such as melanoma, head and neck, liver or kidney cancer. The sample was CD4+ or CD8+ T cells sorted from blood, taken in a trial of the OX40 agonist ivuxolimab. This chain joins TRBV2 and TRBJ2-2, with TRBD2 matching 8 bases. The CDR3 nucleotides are TGTGCCAGCAGTATAAGCGGGAGTCAATCCGGGGAGCTGTTTTTT. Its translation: CASSISGSQSGELFF. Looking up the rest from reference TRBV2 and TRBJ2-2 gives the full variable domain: EPEVTQTPSHQVTQMGQEVILRCVPISNHLYFYWYRQILGQKVEFLVSFYNNEISEKSEIFDDQFSVERPDGSNFTLKIRSTKLEDSAMYFCASSISGSQSGELFFGEGSRLTVL.